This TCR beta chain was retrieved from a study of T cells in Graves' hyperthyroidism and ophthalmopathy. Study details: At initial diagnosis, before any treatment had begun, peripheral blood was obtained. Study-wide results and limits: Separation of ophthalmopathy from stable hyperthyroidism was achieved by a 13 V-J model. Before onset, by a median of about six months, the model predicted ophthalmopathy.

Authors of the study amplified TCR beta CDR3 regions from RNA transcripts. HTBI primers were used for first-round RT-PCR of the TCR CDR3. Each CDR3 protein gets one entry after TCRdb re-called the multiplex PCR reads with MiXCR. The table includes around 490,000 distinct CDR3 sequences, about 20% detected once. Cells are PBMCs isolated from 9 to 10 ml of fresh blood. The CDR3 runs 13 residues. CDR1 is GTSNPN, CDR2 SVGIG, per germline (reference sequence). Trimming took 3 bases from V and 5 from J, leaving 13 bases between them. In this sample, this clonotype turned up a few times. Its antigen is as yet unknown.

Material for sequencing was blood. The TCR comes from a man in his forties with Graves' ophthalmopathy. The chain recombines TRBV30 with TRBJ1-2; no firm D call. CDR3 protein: CAWSPDQSYGYTF. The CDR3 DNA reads TGTGCCTGGAGCCCCGACCAGTCTTATGGCTACACCTTC.